The 23 T cell receptor beta chains presented below share a single source sample, sequenced in a study of T cells in Graves' hyperthyroidism and ophthalmopathy. RNA transcripts served as the template for amplifying TCR beta CDR3 regions. The TCR CDR3 first-round RT-PCR relied on the HTBI primer set. A single record per CDR3 protein comes from TCRdb applying MiXCR to the multiplex PCR reads. The sample carries about half a million distinct CDR3 sequences, about 16% recorded once. The sequencing input was blood. The receptors here all came from a woman in her twenties or thirties with Graves' ophthalmopathy.

This clonotype was counted ten times or more. This rearrangement joins TRBV24-1 to TRBJ2-2; 8 bases are a match to TRBD1. The trim removed 4 bases at V and 1 base at J, leaving 4 bases unmatched. This CDR3 contains 16 residues. Germline V CDR1 and CDR2: KGHDR, SFDVKD. CDR3 in DNA: TGTGCCACCAGTGACCCTGGACAGGGGAACACCGGGGAGCTGTTTTTT. Protein: CATSDPGQGNTGELFF.

This clonotype was recorded many times. The rearrangement uses TRBV5-1 and TRBJ1-1; D is ambiguous. The CDR3 sequence is 14 residues long. Trimming left V 0 bases short and J 3 bases short, with 9 bases between. Looked up from germline, CDR1 is SGHRS and CDR2 is YFSETQ. Written as DNA, the CDR3 is TGCGCCAGCAGCTTGGAGGGATTGGACACTGAAGCTTTCTTT. Translating gives CASSLEGLDTEAFF.

This clonotype was picked up many times. The J gene is TRBJ2-4, the V gene TRBV6-2 or TRBV6-3, with TRBD1 identical over 8 bases. In germline, CDR1 is MNHEY, CDR2 SVGEGT. With V trimmed by 2 bases and J by 7 bases, 4 bases remained unmatched. The CDR3 contains 14 residues. Here the CDR3 DNA reads TGTGCCAGCAGTTACCACAGGGGGAGGAACATTCAGTACTTC. Its translation: CASSYHRGRNIQYF.

This clonotype was recorded at least ten times. The V gene is TRBV12-3 or TRBV12-4, the J gene TRBJ2-5, with TRBD2 identical over 9 bases. V shed 2 bases, J shed 4 bases, and the junction held 5 bases outside the gene matches. The CDR3 covers 15 residues. CDR3 DNA: TGTGCCAGCAGTTTAATAGCGGGAGTAGGAGAGACCCAGTACTTC. This translates into CASSLIAGVGETQYF.

This clonotype was counted at least ten times. The chain recombines TRBV7-3 with TRBJ2-1; D may be TRBD2 (5 bases). CDR3 length: 15 amino acids. The V gene lost 3 bases and the J gene lost 11 bases, with 20 bases spanning the gap. From germline, CDR1 is SGHTA and CDR2 FQGTGA. The CDR3 loop reads CASSFSNSLEAKQFF. For the CDR3, the DNA is TGTGCCAGCAGCTTTAGTAATTCGTTGGAGGCGAAGCAGTTCTTC.

Note on this clonotype: Being one base from a much bigger clone, this may be a read error. The rearrangement links TRBV6-9 to TRBJ2-1; D gene uncertain. The CDR3 consists of 11 residues. CDR1 is MNHGY and CDR2 is SVAAGI in the germline V gene. The CDR3 spells CGSSQWNEQFF. In nucleotides, the CDR3 is TGTGGCAGCAGTCAGTGGAATGAGCAGTTCTTC.

The gene calls are TRBV28 and TRBJ2-2, with 8 bases fitting TRBD1. The germline V gene has CDR1 MDHEN and CDR2 SYDVKM. V lost 5 bases, J lost 6 bases, and 14 bases stayed unmatched. This CDR3 spans 17 amino acids. The CDR3 protein is CASSNKSKDRAAGELFF. The CDR3 DNA sequence: TGTGCCAGCAGTAATAAGTCGAAGGACAGGGCGGCCGGGGAGCTGTTTTTT.

This clonotype occurred many times. The genes are TRBV28 and TRBJ2-7; D is perhaps TRBD2 (5 bases). The CDR3 runs to 15 residues. V gave up 3 bases and J gave up 5 bases, with 17 bases separating them. Germline CDR1 and CDR2: MDHEN and SYDVKM. The CDR3: CASSFNEGGVHEQYF. Written as DNA, the CDR3 is TGTGCCAGCAGTTTTAATGAGGGTGGAGTCCACGAGCAGTACTTC.

Here the CDR3 DNA reads TGTGCCACCTCGCTGAGGGGCGTAGTCGTGGGTCGGTACGAGCAGTACTTC. The encoded protein is CATSLRGVVVGRYEQYF. This rearrangement joins TRBV6-1 to TRBJ2-7; D assignment may be TRBD1 or TRBD2 (5 bases each). Germline V gene sequence: CDR1 MNHNS, CDR2 SASEGT. The CDR3 runs 17 residues. Trimming pared 10 bases from V and 4 bases from J, leaving 29 bases between.

The gene calls are TRBV2 and TRBJ1-5; D gene uncertain. Trimming stripped 3 bases from V and 4 bases from J, with 10 bases between. There are 14 residues in the CDR3. The germline V gene has CDR1 SNHLY and CDR2 FYNNEI. For the CDR3, the DNA is TGTGCCAGCAGTGACTACAGCCGGAATCAGCCCCAGCATTTT. Its protein is CASSDYSRNQPQHF.

This clonotype was observed at least ten times. The V gene is TRBV4-3, the J gene TRBJ1-5; weak D call: TRBD1 (5 bases). Germline V CDR1 and CDR2: LGHNA, YSLEER. This CDR3 contains 14 residues. Trimming took off 0 bases at V and 2 bases at J, with 5 bases between the two ends. As DNA, the CDR3 is TGCGCCAGCAGCCAAGACAGGGGCAATCAGCCCCAGCATTTT. Translated, it gives CASSQDRGNQPQHF.

This clonotype has a count of ten or more. This chain joins TRBV28 and TRBJ2-7; D is perhaps TRBD1 or TRBD2 (5 bases each). V was clipped by 5 bases and J by 6 bases, with 8 bases between them. The CDR3 sequence is 11 residues long. Germline CDR1 is MDHEN and CDR2 is SYDVKM. The CDR3 reads CASSEGSEQYF. The CDR3 nucleotides are TGTGCCAGCAGTGAGGGGTCCGAGCAGTACTTC.

This clonotype was seen ten or more times. V gene TRBV5-8 combines with J gene TRBJ2-7; TRBD2 is a possible D gene (6 bases). The CDR3 spans 14 residues. Germline CDR1 SGHTS, CDR2 YDEGEE. Trimming pared 0 bases from V and 4 bases from J, leaving 11 bases between. In DNA, the CDR3 is TGTGCCAGCAGCTTGGCCGGGACTCGATACGAGCAGTACTTC. It yields the protein CASSLAGTRYEQYF.

This clonotype was seen many times. The V gene is TRBV5-5, the J gene TRBJ2-1; D ambiguous. Germline CDR1 SGHKS, CDR2 YYEKEE (reference sequence). V lost 2 bases and J 3 bases, leaving 3 bases between the germline ends. The CDR3 runs 12 residues. The CDR3 spells CASSFSYNEQFF. The CDR3 DNA reads as TGTGCCAGCAGCTTTAGCTACAATGAGCAGTTCTTC.

The sample holds many counts of this clonotype. The genes are TRBV7-9 and TRBJ1-1; D is ambiguous. CDR3 length: 15 amino acids. Germline V gene data show CDR1 as SEHNR and CDR2 as FQNEAQ (reference sequence). V lost 2 bases to trimming and J lost 3 bases, with 13 bases between them. Here the CDR3 DNA reads TGTGCCAGCAGCTTAACCTCCCGTCCTGACACTGAAGCTTTCTTT. Translated, it gives CASSLTSRPDTEAFF.

The rearrangement joins TRBV5-4 to TRBJ2-1; possibly TRBD1 or TRBD2 for D (5 bases each). Trimming cost V 0 bases and J 9 bases, with 13 bases left between them. This CDR3 is built from 14 residues. Per the germline V gene, CDR1 is SGHNT and CDR2 is YYREEE (reference sequence). The CDR3 region is CASSLVEGQAEQFF. Here the CDR3 DNA reads TGTGCCAGCAGCTTGGTCGAGGGGCAGGCTGAGCAGTTCTTC.

This clonotype was recorded at least ten times. J is TRBJ2-3 and V is TRBV12-3 or TRBV12-4; the D gene is possibly TRBD2 (6 bases). CDR3 size: 15 residues. Trimming removed 2 bases at V and 5 bases at J, with 14 bases between. CDR3 DNA: TGTGCCAGCAGTTTAAGGGCTAGCGCTCAAGATACGCAGTATTTT. Translated: CASSLRASAQDTQYF.

The sample holds many counts of this clonotype. CDR3 sequence reads: CASSLVRDSDEETQYF. The DNA of the CDR3 is TGTGCCAGCAGTTTAGTTCGGGACAGCGACGAAGAGACCCAGTACTTC. The rearrangement uses TRBV12-3 or TRBV12-4 and TRBJ2-5; TRBD1 agrees at 7 bases. The CDR3 runs 16 residues. V lost 1 base to trimming and J lost 3 bases; unmatched junction nucleotides: 8.

This clonotype was counted ten times or more. The chain joins TRBV28 to TRBJ1-5; D gene ambiguous. The CDR3 consists of 15 residues. Germline V gene data show CDR1 as MDHEN and CDR2 as SYDVKM. V dropped 3 bases and J dropped 0 bases, with 9 bases sitting between them. The CDR3 DNA sequence: TGTGCCAGCAGTTTCGCCGGGAATAGCAATCAGCCCCAGCATTTT. Amino acid sequence: CASSFAGNSNQPQHF. Full variable domain (remainder filled in from reference TRBV28 and TRBJ1-5): DVKVTQSSRYLVKRTGEKVFLECVQDMDHENMFWYRQDPGLGLRLIYFSYDVKMKEKGDIPEGYSVSREKKERFSLILESASTNQTSMYLCASSFAGNSNQPQHFGDGTRLSIL.

V is TRBV19 and J is TRBJ2-5; 8 bases fit TRBD2. The CDR3 has 15 amino acids. In germline, CDR1 is LNHDA, CDR2 SQIVND (reference sequence). V was pared by 2 bases and J by 3 bases, with 5 bases of the junction left unmatched. The CDR3 sequence: CASSISLLAEETQYF. The CDR3, as DNA: TGTGCCAGTAGTATAAGTCTACTAGCGGAAGAGACCCAGTACTTC.

In its sample, this clonotype was seen many times. CDR3 loop: CASSYGGGPETQYF. The CDR3 bases are TGTGCCAGCAGTTACGGCGGGGGGCCAGAGACCCAGTACTTC. J is TRBJ2-5 and V is TRBV6-5, with 8 bases matching TRBD2. Germline trimming cut 2 bases from V and 4 bases from J; bases unmatched to any gene: 3. The CDR3 extends over 14 amino acids. CDR1 and CDR2 from the germline V gene are MNHEY and SVGAGI.

This clonotype has just a few counts. This chain links TRBV5-5 with TRBJ2-5; D not resolved. The CDR3 has 15 amino acids. In germline, CDR1 is SGHKS, CDR2 YYEKEE (reference sequence). Trimming took 1 base from V and 2 from J, leaving 12 bases between them. CDR3 sequence reads: CASSLTGLKQETQYF. The CDR3 nucleotides are TGTGCCAGCAGCTTGACCGGTCTGAAACAAGAGACCCAGTACTTC.

The chain recombines TRBV2 with TRBJ2-7; D possibly uses TRBD1 or TRBD2 (5 bases each). The CDR3 length is 12 residues. Looked up from germline, CDR1 is SNHLY and CDR2 is FYNNEI. V shed 10 bases and J shed 3 bases, with 13 bases lying between them. The CDR3 is CATGTPNYEQYF. The CDR3 coding sequence is TGTGCCACCGGGACGCCGAACTACGAGCAGTACTTC.